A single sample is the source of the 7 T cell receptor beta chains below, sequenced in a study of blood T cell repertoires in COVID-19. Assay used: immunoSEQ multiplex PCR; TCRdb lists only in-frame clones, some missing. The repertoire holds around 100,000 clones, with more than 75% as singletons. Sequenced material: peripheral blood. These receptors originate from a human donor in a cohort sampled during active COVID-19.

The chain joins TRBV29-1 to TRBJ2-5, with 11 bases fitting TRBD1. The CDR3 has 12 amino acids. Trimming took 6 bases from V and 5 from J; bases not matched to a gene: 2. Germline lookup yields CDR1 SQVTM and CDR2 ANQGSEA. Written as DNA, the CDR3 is TGCAGCGTAGGGACAGGGGGGGAGACCCAGTACTTC. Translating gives CSVGTGGETQYF.

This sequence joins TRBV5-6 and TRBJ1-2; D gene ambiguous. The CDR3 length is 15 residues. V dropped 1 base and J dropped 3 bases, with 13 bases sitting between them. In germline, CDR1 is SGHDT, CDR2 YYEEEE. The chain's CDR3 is CASSLLTVYDYGYTF. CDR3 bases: TGTGCCAGCAGCTTGCTTACGGTATACGACTATGGCTACACCTTC.

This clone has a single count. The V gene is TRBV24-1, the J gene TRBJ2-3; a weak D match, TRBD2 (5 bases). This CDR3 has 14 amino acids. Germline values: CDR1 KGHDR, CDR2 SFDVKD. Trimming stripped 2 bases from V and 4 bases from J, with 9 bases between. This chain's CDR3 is CATSDSTGADTQYF. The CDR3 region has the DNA TGTGCCACCAGTGATTCGACCGGGGCAGATACGCAGTATTTT.

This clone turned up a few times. The CDR3 sequence is CASSRAAGATGNTIYF. The CDR3 DNA sequence: TGTGCCAGTAGTAGGGCCGCGGGGGCGACGGGAAACACCATATATTTT. This chain connects TRBV19 to TRBJ1-3, with a tentative D call TRBD1 (6 bases). This CDR3 is built from 16 residues. CDR1 LNHDA and CDR2 SQIVND come from the germline V gene (reference sequence). With 4 bases removed from V and 4 bases from J, the gap between germline ends came to 17 bases. The entire variable domain, with the rest obtained from reference TRBV19 and TRBJ1-3, is as follows: DGGITQSPKYLFRKEGQNVTLSCEQNLNHDAMYWYRQDPGQGLRLIYYSQIVNDFQKGDIAEGYSVSREKKESFPLTVTSAQKNPTAFYLCASSRAAGATGNTIYFGEGSWLTVV.

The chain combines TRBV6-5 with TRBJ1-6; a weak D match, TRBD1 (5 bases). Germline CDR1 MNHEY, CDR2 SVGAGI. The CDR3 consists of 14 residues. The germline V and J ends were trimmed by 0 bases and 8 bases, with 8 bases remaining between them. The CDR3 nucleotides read TGTGCCAGCAGTTACTCGTGGGGCGATTCACCCCTCCACTTT. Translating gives CASSYSWGDSPLHF.

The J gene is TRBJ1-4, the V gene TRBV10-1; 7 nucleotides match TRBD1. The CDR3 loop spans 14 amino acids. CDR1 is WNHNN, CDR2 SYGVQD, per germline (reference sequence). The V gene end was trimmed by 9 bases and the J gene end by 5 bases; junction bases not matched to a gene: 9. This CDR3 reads CASSRGTDNEKLFF. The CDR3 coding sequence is TGCGCCAGTTCCCGCGGGACAGACAATGAAAAACTGTTTTTT.

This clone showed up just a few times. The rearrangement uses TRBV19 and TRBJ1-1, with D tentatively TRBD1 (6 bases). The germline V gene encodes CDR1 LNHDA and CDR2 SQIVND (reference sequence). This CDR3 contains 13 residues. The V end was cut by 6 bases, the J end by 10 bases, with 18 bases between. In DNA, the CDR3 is TGTGCCAGTAGCCGCATCGCGGGGGCTGGAGCTTTCTTT. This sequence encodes CASSRIAGAGAFF.